Below, 18 T cell receptor beta chains from the same sample are listed, as sequenced in a study of T cell responses to AZD1222 COVID-19 vaccine. Some clones are missing from TCRdb's copy, which holds only in-frame ones; the method was immunoSEQ multiplex PCR. The table has about 99,000 clones, 80% to 95% seen once. Sequencing used peripheral blood, obtained 28 days after the second AZD1222 dose. Every receptor here comes from an adult who received the AZD1222 COVID-19 vaccine.

The J gene is TRBJ1-4, the V gene TRBV3-1 (or the pseudogene TRBV3-2), with D uncertain. The V end was cut by 4 bases, the J end by 0 bases, with 3 bases between. Looked up from germline, CDR1 is LGHDT and CDR2 is YNNKEL (reference sequence). This CDR3 comprises 13 residues. The CDR3 here is CASSPTTNEKLFF. CDR3 coding DNA: TGTGCCAGCAGCCCGACAACTAATGAAAAACTGTTTTTT.

The J gene is TRBJ1-5, the V gene TRBV2, with 8 bases lining up with TRBD1. After removal of 6 bases from V and 1 base from J, the junction contained 5 bases not matched to a gene. The V gene's germline CDR1 is SNHLY and CDR2 FYNNEI. This CDR3 is 15 amino acids long. CDR3 bases: TGTGCCAGCAGAATACAGGGGGGCAGCAATCAGCCCCAGCATTTT. Translating it yields CASRIQGGSNQPQHF.

J is TRBJ2-7 and V is TRBV6-2 or TRBV6-3; 8 nucleotides match TRBD1. V was pared by 6 bases and J by 4 bases, with 14 bases of the junction left unmatched. In germline, CDR1 is MNHEY, CDR2 SVGEGT. CDR3 length equals 16 residues. The CDR3 nucleotides read TGTGCCAGCAGGCCTCTCAAAGGACAGGGAAGATACGAGCAGTACTTC. Translated: CASRPLKGQGRYEQYF.

The chain joins TRBV24-1 to TRBJ2-7; TRBD2 matches at 13 bases. V lost 4 bases, J lost 3 bases, and 2 bases stayed unmatched. The length of the CDR3 is 15 residues. Per germline, CDR1 KGHDR and CDR2 SFDVKD. The DNA of the CDR3 is TGTGCCACCAGTGAAGGACTAGCGGGAGTCTACGAGCAGTACTTC. Translated: CATSEGLAGVYEQYF.

J is TRBJ2-7 and V is TRBV18; D possibly corresponds to TRBD1 (6 bases). The CDR3 runs to 15 residues. Trimming cost V 6 bases and J 4 bases, with 19 bases left between them. From germline, CDR1 is KGHSH and CDR2 LQKENI. CDR3 DNA: TGTGCCAGCTCCCCAACTGACAGGTTCCCATACGAGCAGTACTTC. Encoded protein: CASSPTDRFPYEQYF. The full variable domain, rest sourced from reference TRBV18 and TRBJ2-7, is NAGVMQNPRHLVRRRGQEARLRCSPMKGHSHVYWYRQLPEEGLKFMVYLQKENIIDESGMPKERFSAEFPKEGPSILRIQQVVRGDSAAYFCASSPTDRFPYEQYFGPGTRLTVT.

The chain has TRBV7-9 and TRBJ1-5; D is perhaps TRBD1 (6 bases). Trimming removed 2 bases from V and 4 bases from J, with 9 bases in between. Germline CDR1 SEHNR, CDR2 FQNEAQ (reference sequence). The CDR3 has 14 residues. CDR3 protein: CASSLSTGNQPQHF. CDR3 DNA sequence: TGTGCCAGCAGCTTATCCACAGGGAATCAGCCCCAGCATTTT. Full variable domain (rest looked up from reference TRBV7-9 and TRBJ1-5): DTGVSQNPRHKITKRGQNVTFRCDPISEHNRLYWYRQTLGQGPEFLTYFQNEAQLEKSRLLSDRFSAERPKGSFSTLEIQRTEQGDSAMYLCASSLSTGNQPQHFGDGTRLSIL.

The J gene is TRBJ2-1, the V gene TRBV5-4, with D hard to call. The CDR3 is 12 residues long. The germline V gene has CDR1 SGHNT and CDR2 YYREEE (reference sequence). V lost 5 bases and J 8 bases, leaving 11 bases between the germline ends. The chain's CDR3 is CASSRGLDEQFF. The CDR3 DNA reads TGTGCCAGCAGTCGCGGCCTGGATGAGCAGTTCTTC.

The CDR3 reads CASSLGTSGSTDTQYF. Here the CDR3 DNA reads TGTGCCAGCAGCTTAGGGACTAGCGGTAGCACAGATACGCAGTATTTT. V usage is TRBV7-6 and J usage is TRBJ2-3; 10 positions agree with TRBD2. CDR3 length: 16 amino acids. V lost 1 base to trimming and J lost 0 bases; unmatched junction nucleotides: 1. The germline CDR1 and CDR2 sequences are SGHVS and FNYEAQ.

The V and J genes are TRBV6-2 or TRBV6-3 and TRBJ2-7; 7 nucleotides match TRBD2. After removal of 6 bases from V and 5 bases from J, the junction contained 13 bases not matched to a gene. The CDR3 is 15 residues long. CDR1 and CDR2 from the germline V gene are MNHEY and SVGEGT. This CDR3 reads CASSPGGAGKNEQYF. The CDR3 DNA sequence: TGTGCCAGCAGCCCGGGGGGAGCAGGGAAGAACGAGCAGTACTTC.

V and J are TRBV2 and TRBJ2-5; 13 bases fit TRBD2. This CDR3 has 17 residues. Unmatched junction bases numbered 10, after V lost 4 bases and J lost 5 bases. Germline V gene lookup returns CDR1 SNHLY and CDR2 FYNNEI. CDR3 bases: TGTGCCAGCAGTGCTATTACTAGCGGGAGGGCCCGGGAGACCCAGTACTTC. Translation: CASSAITSGRARETQYF. The entire variable domain, with the rest obtained from reference TRBV2 and TRBJ2-5, is as follows: EPEVTQTPSHQVTQMGQEVILRCVPISNHLYFYWYRQILGQKVEFLVSFYNNEISEKSEIFDDQFSVERPDGSNFTLKIRSTKLEDSAMYFCASSAITSGRARETQYFGPGTRLLVL.

This rearrangement joins TRBV5-1 to TRBJ2-5; D is uncertain. The CDR3 totals 13 residues. Germline lookup yields CDR1 SGHRS and CDR2 YFSETQ. Deletions cut 0 bases from V and 5 bases from J, with 8 bases between. This chain's CDR3 is CASSLVGLETQYF. The DNA for the CDR3 is TGCGCCAGCAGCTTGGTGGGGTTGGAGACCCAGTACTTC. Filled out from reference TRBV5-1 and TRBJ2-5, the complete variable domain reads KAGVTQTPRYLIKTRGQQVTLSCSPISGHRSVSWYQQTPGQGLQFLFEYFSETQRNKGNFPGRFSGRQFSNSRSEMNVSTLELGDSALYLCASSLVGLETQYFGPGTRLLVL.

The V call is TRBV18, the J call TRBJ2-5; D gene unclear. Between the trimmed V and J ends, which lost 2 bases and 5 bases, there was a span of 9 bases. Germline V lookup: CDR1 KGHSH, CDR2 LQKENI. The CDR3 covers 13 residues. The CDR3 DNA is TGTGCCAGCTCACCAACCCCCGGGGAGACCCAGTACTTC. As protein: CASSPTPGETQYF.

This clone was seen just once. The rearrangement links TRBV7-2 to TRBJ1-6, with 11 bases lining up with TRBD1. Unmatched junction bases numbered 5, after V lost 0 bases and J lost 10 bases. The CDR3 loop spans 16 amino acids. Germline V lookup: CDR1 SGHTA, CDR2 FQGNSA. The DNA of the CDR3 is TGTGCCAGCAGCTTAGCTGCGGGACAGGGGGAATCACCCCTCCACTTT. Amino acid sequence: CASSLAAGQGESPLHF.

The chain employs TRBV6-2 or TRBV6-3 and TRBJ2-1, with TRBD2 as a possible D gene (5 bases). Trimming removed 6 bases from V and 7 bases from J, with 13 bases in between. This CDR3 has 13 amino acids. In germline, CDR1 is MNHEY, CDR2 SVGEGT. Written as DNA, the CDR3 is TGTGCCAGCAGCGGGGATTTGCGGAATGAGCAGTTCTTC. It translates to CASSGDLRNEQFF.

The chain carries TRBV19 and TRBJ1-5; D gene ambiguous. Trimming removed 6 bases at V and 4 bases at J, with 13 bases between. CDR1 and CDR2 (germline): LNHDA, SQIVND (reference sequence). This CDR3 has 14 amino acids. The CDR3 DNA sequence: TGTGCCAGTAGAGAAGGTTCGTCAAATCAGCCCCAGCATTTT. The encoded protein is CASREGSSNQPQHF.

This rearrangement joins TRBV15 to TRBJ2-2; D remains unclear. CDR3 length equals 16 residues. Germline assignment: CDR1 LNHNV and CDR2 YYDKDF (reference sequence). V was trimmed by 0 bases and J by 6 bases, leaving 14 bases between them. The CDR3 sequence is CATSREVSRRAGELFF. The CDR3 DNA is TGTGCCACCAGCAGAGAGGTATCGCGACGTGCCGGGGAGCTGTTTTTT. Together with reference TRBV15 and TRBJ2-2, the CDR3 gives the full variable domain: DAMVIQNPRYQVTQFGKPVTLSCSQTLNHNVMYWYQQKSSQAPKLLFHYYDKDFNNEADTPDNFQSRRPNTSFCFLDIRSPGLGDTAMYLCATSREVSRRAGELFFGEGSRLTVL.

This clone was counted between two and nine times. The chain uses TRBV5-5 and TRBJ2-1; D is undetermined. This CDR3 has 13 amino acids. The germline gives CDR1 SGHKS, CDR2 YYEKEE (reference sequence). V lost 0 bases and J lost 5, with 6 bases in between. The CDR3 DNA sequence: TGTGCCAGCAGCTTGGGGGTAAACAATGAGCAGTTCTTC. As protein: CASSLGVNNEQFF. Looking up the rest from reference TRBV5-5 and TRBJ2-1 gives the full variable domain: DAGVTQSPTHLIKTRGQQVTLRCSPISGHKSVSWYQQVLGQGPQFIFQYYEKEERGRGNFPDRFSARQFPNYSSELNVNALLLGDSALYLCASSLGVNNEQFFGPGTRLTVL.

This clone was seen more than once but under ten times. The chain couples TRBV19 to TRBJ1-3, with D perhaps TRBD1 (5 bases). V gave up 3 bases and J gave up 0 bases, with 15 bases separating them. The CDR3 contains 17 residues. The V gene's germline CDR1 is LNHDA and CDR2 SQIVND (reference sequence). CDR3 DNA sequence: TGTGCCAGTAGTATCGTGGCAGGGAGGATCTCTGGAAACACCATATATTTT. The encoded protein is CASSIVAGRISGNTIYF.